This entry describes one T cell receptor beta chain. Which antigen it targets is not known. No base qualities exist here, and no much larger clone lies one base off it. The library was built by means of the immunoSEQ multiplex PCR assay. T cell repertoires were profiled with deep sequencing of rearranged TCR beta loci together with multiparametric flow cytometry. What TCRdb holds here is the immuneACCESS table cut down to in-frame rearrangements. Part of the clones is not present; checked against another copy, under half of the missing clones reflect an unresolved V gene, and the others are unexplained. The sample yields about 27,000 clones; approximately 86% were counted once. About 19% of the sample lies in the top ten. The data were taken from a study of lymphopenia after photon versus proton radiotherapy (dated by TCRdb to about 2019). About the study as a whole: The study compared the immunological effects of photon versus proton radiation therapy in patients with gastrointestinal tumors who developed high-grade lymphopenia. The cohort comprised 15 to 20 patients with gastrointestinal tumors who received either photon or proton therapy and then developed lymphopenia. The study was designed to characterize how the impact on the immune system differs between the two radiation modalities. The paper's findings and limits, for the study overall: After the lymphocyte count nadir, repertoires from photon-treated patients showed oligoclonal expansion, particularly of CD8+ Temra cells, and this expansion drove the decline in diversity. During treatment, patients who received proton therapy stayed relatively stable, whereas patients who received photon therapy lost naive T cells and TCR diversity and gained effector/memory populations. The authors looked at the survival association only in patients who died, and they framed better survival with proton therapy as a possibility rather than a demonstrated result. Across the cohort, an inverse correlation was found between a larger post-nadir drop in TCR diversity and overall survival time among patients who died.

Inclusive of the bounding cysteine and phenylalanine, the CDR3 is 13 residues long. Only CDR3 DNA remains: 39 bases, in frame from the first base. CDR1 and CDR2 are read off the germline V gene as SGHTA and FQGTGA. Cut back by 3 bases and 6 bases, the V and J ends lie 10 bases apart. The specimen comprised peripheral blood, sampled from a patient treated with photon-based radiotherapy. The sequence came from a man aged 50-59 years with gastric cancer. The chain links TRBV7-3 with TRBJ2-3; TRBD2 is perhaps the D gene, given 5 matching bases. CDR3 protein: CASSLTGMDTQYF. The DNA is TGTGCCAGCAGCTTGACGGGAATGGATACGCAGTATTTT.